Following are 9 T cell receptor beta chains from one sample sequenced in a study of blood T cell repertoires in COVID-19. Libraries were prepared by immunoSEQ multiplex PCR; TCRdb keeps only in-frame clonotypes and omits some of them. The data show under 45,000 clones, with roughly 85% seen just once and roughly 4.5% held by the top ten. Sample: peripheral blood. These receptors were taken from a man in his 60s with acute or convalescent COVID-19.

V and J are TRBV29-1 and TRBJ2-7; D might be TRBD1 (6 bases). Trimming left V 4 bases short and J 1 base short, with 17 bases between. The CDR3 runs 15 residues. Germline V CDR1 and CDR2: SQVTM, ANQGSEA. CDR3 sequence: CSVVVQGLISYEQYF. In DNA, the CDR3 is TGCAGCGTTGTAGTCCAGGGGTTAATTTCCTACGAGCAGTACTTC.

The chain couples TRBV7-9 to TRBJ2-7; D is perhaps TRBD1 (6 bases). The CDR3 runs 14 residues. Germline lookup yields CDR1 SEHNR and CDR2 FQNEAQ (reference sequence). With 5 bases removed from V and 6 bases from J, the gap between germline ends came to 17 bases. CDR3 region: CASSRLNNRAEQYF. CDR3 nucleotide sequence: TGTGCCAGCAGCCGCCTTAACAACAGGGCCGAGCAGTACTTC.

The V call is TRBV6-2 or TRBV6-3, the J call TRBJ1-1; no reliable D call. The CDR3 loop spans 12 amino acids. Germline V gene sequence: CDR1 MNHEY, CDR2 SVGEGT. V was trimmed by 5 bases and J by 4 bases, leaving 8 bases between them. The CDR3 coding sequence is TGTGCCAGCAGTGAGGAGGGCACTGAAGCTTTCTTT. Translation gives CASSEEGTEAFF.

This clone was seen just once. The genes are TRBV5-1 and TRBJ1-4; D is uncertain. CDR1 and CDR2 from the germline V gene are SGHRS and YFSETQ. The CDR3 spans 14 residues. V was trimmed by 2 bases and J by 11 bases, leaving 16 bases between them. The CDR3 DNA is TGCGCCAGCAGCTTCGAGAATAGCCTTGGGAAACTGTTTTTT. It is translated as CASSFENSLGKLFF.

The chain recombines TRBV12-3 or TRBV12-4 with TRBJ2-7; the match to TRBD1 covers 7 bases. Unmatched junction bases numbered 2, after V lost 3 bases and J lost 3 bases. The CDR3 is 13 amino acids. The CDR3 coding sequence is TGTGCCAGCAGTTTGACAGGGATCTACGAGCAGTACTTC. Its translation: CASSLTGIYEQYF.

The chain carries TRBV19 and TRBJ1-3; D uncertain. Between the trimmed V and J ends, which lost 1 base and 0 bases, there was a span of 7 bases. This CDR3 is 15 amino acids long. Looked up from germline, CDR1 is LNHDA and CDR2 is SQIVND (reference sequence). This chain's CDR3 is CASSIGQNSGNTIYF. The CDR3 DNA is TGTGCCAGTAGTATAGGACAAAACTCTGGAAACACCATATATTTT.

The CDR3 sequence: CASSYQGFDQPQHF. The CDR3 nucleotides are TGTGCCAGCAGTTACCAGGGATTCGATCAGCCCCAGCATTTT. The rearrangement links TRBV6-2 or TRBV6-3 to TRBJ1-5, with D possibly matching TRBD1 (5 bases). The CDR3 is 14 amino acids. From germline, CDR1 is MNHEY and CDR2 SVGEGT. With 2 bases removed from V and 5 bases from J, the gap between germline ends came to 10 bases.

V usage is TRBV19 and J usage is TRBJ2-1; D may be TRBD1 (5 bases). From germline, CDR1 is LNHDA and CDR2 SQIVND (reference sequence). V lost 3 bases and J lost 5, with 14 bases in between. This CDR3 is built from 15 residues. The CDR3, as DNA: TGTGCCAGTAGTATTGCACAGGCCCCTAACAATGAGCAGTTCTTC. Translated, it gives CASSIAQAPNNEQFF.

The chain uses TRBV4-3 and TRBJ1-6, with D unresolved. CDR3 length: 16 amino acids. Per germline, CDR1 LGHNA and CDR2 YSLEER. The V and J ends lost 1 base and 12 bases respectively, with 19 bases between them. CDR3 sequence reads: CASSQAPLSALEPLHF. In DNA form, the CDR3 reads TGCGCCAGCAGCCAAGCCCCCCTGAGCGCTCTTGAACCCCTCCACTTT.